This T cell receptor (beta chain) derives from a study of Tregs in tolerant kidney transplant recipients (dated by TCRdb to the late 2010s). With regard to the full study: Before combined kidney and bone marrow transplantation, this study identified donor-specific regulatory T cells using TCRbeta sequencing and then followed those same cells after transplant. Several methods of expanding Tregs specific for an allogeneic donor were compared by TCRbeta repertoire sequencing in a few healthy controls. Results the study describes overall, beyond this receptor: The study was limited by small patient numbers, and the findings need validation in larger populations and under other immunosuppression protocols. Biological reproducibility was not examined directly, but technical replication error appeared to be minimal. Expanding Tregs with activated donor B cells appeared to identify the most biologically relevant and donor-specific TCRbeta repertoire.

Worth noting for this clone: Its antigen is currently not known. The input lacks base qualities; no much larger clone sits a single base away.

For TCRbeta CDR3 sequencing, genomic DNA was extracted from sorted cells using the QIAGEN DNeasy Blood and Tissue Kit. High-throughput TCRbeta CDR3 sequencing, which included PCR amplification with bias correction and internal controls, was done commercially through immunoSEQ. Turning to the authors' computational methods: A unique productive TCRbeta sequence was defined by the CDR3 nucleotide sequence when primers matched, and otherwise by the CDR3 amino acid sequence together with the Vbeta and Jbeta genes. To correct for sorting error, sequences found in more than one sorted population at a frequency ratio of 2:1 or less were discarded, and the remaining shared sequences were assigned to the population with the higher frequency. Sequences were defined as donor-reactive when expanded at least 5-fold in CFSE-low cells versus unstimulated cells and present at a frequency of at least 0.01% in CFSE-low cells. Repertoire divergence was quantified by Jensen-Shannon divergence calculated from the top 100 TCRbeta sequences ranked by frequency. For any sample with multiple sequencing runs, sorting error was corrected in each run separately before the runs were pooled. TCRdb stores this immuneACCESS table with in-frame sequences only. Part of the clones is absent; in the studies checked, under half of the shortfall reflects unresolved V genes, and no reason is known for the rest. For V, J and clone size, that table is used; D and trimming come from the DNA. In this sample the table shows hundreds of thousands of clones, approximately 83% of which occur a single time. The top ten clones comprise 0.64% of the sample.

Measured from the cysteine to the phenylalanine, the CDR3 is 16 residues long. The CDR3 DNA has 48 bases and is translated from base 1. Unmatched junction bases come to 6, with V trimmed by 2 bases and J by 6 bases. CDR1 and CDR2 were assigned from the germline V gene as SGHDT and YYEEEE. Thawed PBMCs were FACS-sorted into unstimulated Tregs (CD4+CD25+CD127-), CD4+ non-Tregs (CD4+CD25-), CD4 cells and CD8 cells. Healthy control blood was obtained either as purchased buffy coats or from healthy volunteers. Healthy control blood was processed to PBMCs by Ficoll density gradient and cryopreserved, and patient PBMCs were collected before and after transplant.

The sequence derives from a human donor in good health. The chain is assembled from TRBV5-6 and TRBJ2-3, and 13 bases in between align with TRBD2. Specimen: CD4+ T cells from blood. The DNA sequence follows: TGTGCCAGCAGCTTCGGGGGACTAGCGGGAACGGATACGCAGTATTTT. Translated, this gives CASSFGGLAGTDTQYF. The reference TRBV5-6 and TRBJ2-3 proteins fill in what lies around the CDR3, so the full variable domain reads DAGVTQSPTHLIKTRGQQVTLRCSPKSGHDTVSWYQQALGQGPQFIFQYYEEEERQRGNFPDRFSGHQFPNYSSELNVNALLLGDSALYLCASSFGGLAGTDTQYFGPGTRLTVL.